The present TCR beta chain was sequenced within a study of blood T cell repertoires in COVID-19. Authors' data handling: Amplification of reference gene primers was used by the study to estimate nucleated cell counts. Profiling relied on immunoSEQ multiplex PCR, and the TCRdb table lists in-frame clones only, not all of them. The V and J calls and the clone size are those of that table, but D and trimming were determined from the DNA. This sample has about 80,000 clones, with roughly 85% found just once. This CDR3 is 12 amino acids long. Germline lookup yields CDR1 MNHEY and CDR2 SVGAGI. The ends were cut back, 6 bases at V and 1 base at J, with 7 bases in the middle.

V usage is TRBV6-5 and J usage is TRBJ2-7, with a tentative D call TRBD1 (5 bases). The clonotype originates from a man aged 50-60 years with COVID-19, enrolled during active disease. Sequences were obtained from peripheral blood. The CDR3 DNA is TGTGCCAGCAGGACAGTTTCCTACGAGCAGTACTTC. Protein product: CASRTVSYEQYF.